The rows below give T cell receptor beta chains drawn from one sample of a study of blood T cell repertoires in COVID-19. The repertoire was sequenced with immunoSEQ multiplex PCR; TCRdb's copy has only in-frame clones and lacks some. The sample holds around 500,000 clones, approximately 90% seen once. Input material: PBMCs or T cells enriched from blood (not recorded which). These receptors originate from a woman aged 60-70 years who had recovered from COVID-19. Both conserved end residues are part of each CDR3. Each record gives: CDR3 DNA, CDR3 protein, D gene, clone size, J gene, V gene. The D gene is left open where the match is weak. Only part of the rows carry a size: once, few, many, or a class if the clone is expanded.

CDR3nt: TGTGCCAGCAGCTCAAGGACTAGCGGGGGGGCCGGGGAGCTGTTTTTT; CDR3aa: CASSSRTSGGAGELFF; d_gene: TRBD2; abundance: .; j_gene: TRBJ2-2; v_gene: TRBV5-4
CDR3nt: TGTGCCAGCAGCCATCGACCCGGGACAGGGATCGGAAACACCGGGGAGCTGTTTTTT; CDR3aa: CASSHRPGTGIGNTGELFF; d_gene: TRBD1; abundance: few; j_gene: TRBJ2-2; v_gene: TRBV5-5
CDR3nt: TGTGCCAGCAGCCAAGGGAACAGTATGAACACTGAAGCTTTCTTT; CDR3aa: CASSQGNSMNTEAFF; d_gene: .; abundance: .; j_gene: TRBJ1-1; v_gene: TRBV3-1/TRBV3-2
CDR3nt: TGTGCCAGCAACAACCCAGGGGAACAGCAGTACTTC; CDR3aa: CASNNPGEQQYF; d_gene: .; abundance: .; j_gene: TRBJ2-7; v_gene: TRBV2
CDR3nt: TGTGCCTGGGGGGCAGATACGCAGTATTTT; CDR3aa: CAWGADTQYF; d_gene: .; abundance: .; j_gene: TRBJ2-3; v_gene: TRBV11-2
CDR3nt: TGTGCCAGCAGTCTAGGACAGGGGGCCACCGGGGAGCTGTTTTTT; CDR3aa: CASSLGQGATGELFF; d_gene: TRBD1; abundance: .; j_gene: TRBJ2-2; v_gene: TRBV25-1
CDR3nt: TGCGCCAGCAGCCCTTATCCCGGACACACTAACTATGGCTACACCTTC; CDR3aa: CASSPYPGHTNYGYTF; d_gene: .; abundance: .; j_gene: TRBJ1-2; v_gene: TRBV5-1
CDR3nt: TGTGCCAGTAGTCTTCGGGGAAACACCATATATTTT; CDR3aa: CASSLRGNTIYF; d_gene: .; abundance: few; j_gene: TRBJ1-3; v_gene: TRBV19
CDR3nt: TGTGCCAGCAGGACTAGCGGCCAAGAGACCCAGTACTTC; CDR3aa: CASRTSGQETQYF; d_gene: TRBD2; abundance: .; j_gene: TRBJ2-5; v_gene: TRBV12-3/TRBV12-4
CDR3nt: TGTGCCAGCAGTTCACCGGGTGCGAACACTGAAGCTTTCTTT; CDR3aa: CASSSPGANTEAFF; d_gene: .; abundance: few; j_gene: TRBJ1-1; v_gene: TRBV6-5
CDR3nt: TGTGCCAGCAGCTTATACACCCAGGGAACCGGGGAGCTGTTTTTT; CDR3aa: CASSLYTQGTGELFF; d_gene: .; abundance: once; j_gene: TRBJ2-2; v_gene: TRBV11-3
CDR3nt: TGTGCCAGCAGTTACGGGGATCAGGGGGGCGCCTATGGCTACACCTTC; CDR3aa: CASSYGDQGGAYGYTF; d_gene: TRBD1; abundance: .; j_gene: TRBJ1-2; v_gene: TRBV6-5
CDR3nt: TGTGCCAGCAGAGGGACAGGGTTCGCTAGCAATCAGCCCCAGCATTTT; CDR3aa: CASRGTGFASNQPQHF; d_gene: TRBD1; abundance: .; j_gene: TRBJ1-5; v_gene: TRBV2
CDR3nt: TGTGCCATCAGTCTCCGGGACACCAACAATGAGCAGTTCTTC; CDR3aa: CAISLRDTNNEQFF; d_gene: .; abundance: .; j_gene: TRBJ2-1; v_gene: TRBV10-3
CDR3nt: TGCGCCAGCAGCTTCGGACAGGACAGCAAAAACATTCAGTACTTC; CDR3aa: CASSFGQDSKNIQYF; d_gene: TRBD1; abundance: .; j_gene: TRBJ2-4; v_gene: TRBV5-1
CDR3nt: TGTGCCAGCAGCTCCCGTGCAGCTAACTATGGCTACACCTTC; CDR3aa: CASSSRAANYGYTF; d_gene: .; abundance: .; j_gene: TRBJ1-2; v_gene: TRBV7-9
CDR3nt: TGTGCCAGCAGCGCAGGGGAAAGGAGCACTGAAGCTTTCTTT; CDR3aa: CASSAGERSTEAFF; d_gene: .; abundance: .; j_gene: TRBJ1-1; v_gene: TRBV9
CDR3nt: TGTGCCAGCAGCTCGGGGTCCACAGGGGTTACTGAAGCTTTCTTT; CDR3aa: CASSSGSTGVTEAFF; d_gene: TRBD1; abundance: .; j_gene: TRBJ1-1; v_gene: TRBV7-8
CDR3nt: TGTGCCAGCAGCATAATAGAAAGCGGGGGGCGGCCCAATGAGCAGTTCTTC; CDR3aa: CASSIIESGGRPNEQFF; d_gene: TRBD2; abundance: .; j_gene: TRBJ2-1; v_gene: TRBV27
CDR3nt: TGTGCCAGCAGTGAAGTGTGGAGGAGGACAGGCACAGATACGCAGTATTTT; CDR3aa: CASSEVWRRTGTDTQYF; d_gene: .; abundance: .; j_gene: TRBJ2-3; v_gene: TRBV6-1